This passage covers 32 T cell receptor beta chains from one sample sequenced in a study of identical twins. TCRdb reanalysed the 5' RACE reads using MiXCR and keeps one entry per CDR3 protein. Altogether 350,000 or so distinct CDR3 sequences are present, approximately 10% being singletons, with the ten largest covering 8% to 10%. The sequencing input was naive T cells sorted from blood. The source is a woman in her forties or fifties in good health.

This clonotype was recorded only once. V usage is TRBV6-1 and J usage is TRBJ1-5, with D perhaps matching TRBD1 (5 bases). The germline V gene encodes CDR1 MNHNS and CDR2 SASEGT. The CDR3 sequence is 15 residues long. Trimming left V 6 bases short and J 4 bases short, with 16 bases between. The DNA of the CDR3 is TGTGCCAGCAGAGGAGACAGTCGTTGGAATCAGCCCCAGCATTTT. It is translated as CASRGDSRWNQPQHF.

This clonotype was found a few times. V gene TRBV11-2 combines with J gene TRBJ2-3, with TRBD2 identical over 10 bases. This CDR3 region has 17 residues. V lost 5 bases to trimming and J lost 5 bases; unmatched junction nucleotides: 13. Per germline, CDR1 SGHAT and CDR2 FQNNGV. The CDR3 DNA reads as TGTGCCAGCAGCCACATTCTAGCGGGAGAGTGGAAAGATACGCAGTATTTT. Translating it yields CASSHILAGEWKDTQYF.

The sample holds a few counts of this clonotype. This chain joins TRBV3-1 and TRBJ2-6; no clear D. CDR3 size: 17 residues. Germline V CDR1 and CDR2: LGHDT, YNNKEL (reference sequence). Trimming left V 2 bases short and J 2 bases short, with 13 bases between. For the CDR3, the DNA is TGTGCCAGCAGCCAAAACGCGGTCGGTACTGGGGCCAACGTCCTGACTTTC. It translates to CASSQNAVGTGANVLTF.

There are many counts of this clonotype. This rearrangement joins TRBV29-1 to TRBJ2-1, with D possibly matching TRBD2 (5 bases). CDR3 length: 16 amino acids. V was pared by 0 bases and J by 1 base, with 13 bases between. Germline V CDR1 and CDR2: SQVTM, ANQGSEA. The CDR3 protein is CSVEDLSGESYNEQFF. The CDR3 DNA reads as TGCAGCGTTGAAGATCTTAGTGGGGAGTCCTACAATGAGCAGTTCTTC.

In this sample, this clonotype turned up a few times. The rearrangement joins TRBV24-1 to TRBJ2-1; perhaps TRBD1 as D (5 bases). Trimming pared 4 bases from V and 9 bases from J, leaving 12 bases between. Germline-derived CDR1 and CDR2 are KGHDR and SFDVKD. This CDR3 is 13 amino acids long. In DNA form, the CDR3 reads TGTGCCACCAGTGAATCTTCAGGGCCTGAGCAGTTCTTC. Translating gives CATSESSGPEQFF.

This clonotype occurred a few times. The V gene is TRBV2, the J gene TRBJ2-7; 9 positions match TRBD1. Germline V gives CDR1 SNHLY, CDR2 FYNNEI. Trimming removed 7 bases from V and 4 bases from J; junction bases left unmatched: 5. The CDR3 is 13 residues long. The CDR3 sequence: CASMGTGKYEQYF. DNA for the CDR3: TGTGCCAGCATGGGGACAGGGAAATACGAGCAGTACTTC.

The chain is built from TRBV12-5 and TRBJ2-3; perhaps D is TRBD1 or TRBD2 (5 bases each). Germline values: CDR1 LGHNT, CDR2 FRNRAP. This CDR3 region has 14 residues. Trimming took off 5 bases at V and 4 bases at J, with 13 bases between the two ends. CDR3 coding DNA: TGTGCTAGTGGTCCCCCGGGGCCCGCAGATACGCAGTATTTT. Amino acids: CASGPPGPADTQYF.

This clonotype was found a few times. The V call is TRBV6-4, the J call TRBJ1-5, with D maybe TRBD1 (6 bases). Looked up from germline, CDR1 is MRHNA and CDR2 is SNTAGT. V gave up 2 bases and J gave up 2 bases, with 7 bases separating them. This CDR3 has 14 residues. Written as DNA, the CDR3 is TGTGCCAGCAGTGACGAGGGGGGCAATCAGCCCCAGCATTTT. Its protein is CASSDEGGNQPQHF.

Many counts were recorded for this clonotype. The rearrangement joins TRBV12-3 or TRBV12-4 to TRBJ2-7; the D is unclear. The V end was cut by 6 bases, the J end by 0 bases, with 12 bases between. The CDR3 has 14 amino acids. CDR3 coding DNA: TGTGCCAGCAGCTCAGGTTCAAGCTCCTACGAGCAGTACTTC. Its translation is CASSSGSSSYEQYF.

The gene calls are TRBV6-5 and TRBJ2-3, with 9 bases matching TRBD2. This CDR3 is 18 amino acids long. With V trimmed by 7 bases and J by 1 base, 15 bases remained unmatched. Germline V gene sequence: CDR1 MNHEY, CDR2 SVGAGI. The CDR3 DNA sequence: TGTGCCAGCACCACCGCGGGGGGGGCGCCGGGGCGCACAGATACGCAGTATTTT. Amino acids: CASTTAGGAPGRTDTQYF.

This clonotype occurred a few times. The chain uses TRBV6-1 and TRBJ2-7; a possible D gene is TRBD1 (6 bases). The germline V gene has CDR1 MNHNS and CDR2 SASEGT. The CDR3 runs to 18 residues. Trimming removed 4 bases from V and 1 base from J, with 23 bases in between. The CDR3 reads CASSVLTTDRTSSYEQYF. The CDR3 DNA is TGTGCCAGCAGTGTCCTTACTACCGACAGGACTTCGTCCTACGAGCAGTACTTC.

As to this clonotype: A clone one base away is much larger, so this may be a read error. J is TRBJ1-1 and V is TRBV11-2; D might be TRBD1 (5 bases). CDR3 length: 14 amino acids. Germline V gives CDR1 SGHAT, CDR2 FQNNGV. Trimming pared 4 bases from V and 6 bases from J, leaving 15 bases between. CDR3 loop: CASSWSGGDAEAFF. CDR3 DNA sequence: TGTGCCAGCAGCTGGAGTGGGGGAGACGCTGAAGCTTTCTTT.

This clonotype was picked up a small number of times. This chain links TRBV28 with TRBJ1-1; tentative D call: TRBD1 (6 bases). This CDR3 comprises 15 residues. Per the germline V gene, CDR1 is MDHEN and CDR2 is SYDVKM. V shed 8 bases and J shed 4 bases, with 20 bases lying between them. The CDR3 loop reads CASGGHQNRGTEAFF. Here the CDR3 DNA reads TGTGCCAGCGGGGGACATCAGAATCGGGGCACTGAAGCTTTCTTT.

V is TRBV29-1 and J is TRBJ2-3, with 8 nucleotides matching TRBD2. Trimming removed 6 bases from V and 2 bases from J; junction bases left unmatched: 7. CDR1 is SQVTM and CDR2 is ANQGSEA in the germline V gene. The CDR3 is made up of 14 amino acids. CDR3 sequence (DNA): TGCAGCGTAGCTACTAGCGGAATCACAGATACGCAGTATTTT. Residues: CSVATSGITDTQYF.

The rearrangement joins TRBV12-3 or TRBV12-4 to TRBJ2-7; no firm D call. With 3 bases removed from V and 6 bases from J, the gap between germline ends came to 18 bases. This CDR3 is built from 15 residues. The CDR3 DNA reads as TGTGCCAGCAGTTTGACTGGTGGCTACCGGAGCGAGCAGTACTTC. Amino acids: CASSLTGGYRSEQYF.

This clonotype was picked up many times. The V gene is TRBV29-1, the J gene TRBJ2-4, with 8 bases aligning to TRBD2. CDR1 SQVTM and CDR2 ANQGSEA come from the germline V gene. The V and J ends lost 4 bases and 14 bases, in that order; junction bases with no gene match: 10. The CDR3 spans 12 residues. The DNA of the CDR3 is TGCAGCGTTGCTACTAGCGGAGAACCGGAGTACTTC. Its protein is CSVATSGEPEYF.

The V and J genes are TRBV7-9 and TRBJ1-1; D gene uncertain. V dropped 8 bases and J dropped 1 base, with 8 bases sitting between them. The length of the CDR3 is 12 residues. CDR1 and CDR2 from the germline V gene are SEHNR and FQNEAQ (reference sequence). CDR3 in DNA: TGTGCCAGCTTACCCTCGAACACTGAAGCTTTCTTT. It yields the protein CASLPSNTEAFF.

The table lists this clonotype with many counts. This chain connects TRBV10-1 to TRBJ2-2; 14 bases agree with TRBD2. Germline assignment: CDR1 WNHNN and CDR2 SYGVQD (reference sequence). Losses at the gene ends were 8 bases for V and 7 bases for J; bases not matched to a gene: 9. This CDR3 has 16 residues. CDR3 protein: CASGSGLAGVVGELFF. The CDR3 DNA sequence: TGCGCCAGCGGATCGGGACTAGCGGGAGTGGTCGGGGAGCTGTTTTTT.

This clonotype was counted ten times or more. As DNA, the CDR3 is TGCGCCAGCAGTGACCGGGACAGGGCCACTGAAGCTTTCTTT. Encoded protein: CASSDRDRATEAFF. This chain connects TRBV10-1 to TRBJ1-1; 9 bases align to TRBD1. After removal of 3 bases from V and 4 bases from J, the junction contained 3 bases not matched to a gene. The CDR3 contains 14 residues. The germline V gene has CDR1 WNHNN and CDR2 SYGVQD (reference sequence).

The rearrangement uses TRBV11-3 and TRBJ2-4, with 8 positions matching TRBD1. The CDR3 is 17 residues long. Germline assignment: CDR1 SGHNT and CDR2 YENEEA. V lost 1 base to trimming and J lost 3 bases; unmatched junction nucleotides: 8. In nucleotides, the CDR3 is TGTGCCAGCAGCTTAGCCCTGGACAGGGTTGGCAAAAACATTCAGTACTTC. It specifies CASSLALDRVGKNIQYF.

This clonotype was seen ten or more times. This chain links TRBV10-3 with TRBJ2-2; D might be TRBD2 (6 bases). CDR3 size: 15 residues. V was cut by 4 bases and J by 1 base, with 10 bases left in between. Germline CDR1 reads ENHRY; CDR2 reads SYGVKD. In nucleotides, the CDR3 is TGTGCCATCAGTGGACTAGGCGGGAACACCGGGGAGCTGTTTTTT. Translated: CAISGLGGNTGELFF.

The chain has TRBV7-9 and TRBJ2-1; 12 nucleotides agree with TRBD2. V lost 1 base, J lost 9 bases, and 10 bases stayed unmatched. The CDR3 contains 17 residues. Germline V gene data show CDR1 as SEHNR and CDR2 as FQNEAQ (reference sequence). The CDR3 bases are TGTGCCAGCAGCTTAGGTGGAGGACTAGCGGGATTCGGTGAGCAGTTCTTC. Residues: CASSLGGGLAGFGEQFF.

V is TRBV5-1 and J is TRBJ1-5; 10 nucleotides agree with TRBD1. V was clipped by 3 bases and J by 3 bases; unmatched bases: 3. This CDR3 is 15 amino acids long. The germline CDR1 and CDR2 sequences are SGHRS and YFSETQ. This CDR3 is CASSSGTGVNQPQHF. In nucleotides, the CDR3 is TGCGCCAGCAGCTCCGGGACAGGGGTCAATCAGCCCCAGCATTTT.

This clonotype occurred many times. In DNA form, the CDR3 reads TGTGCCAGGGGGCGGCCCTACCGAGCCTACGAGCAGTACGTC. It encodes CARGRPYRAYEQYV. V is TRBV12-3 or TRBV12-4 and J is TRBJ2-7; tentative D call: TRBD1 (5 bases). The CDR3 has 14 residues. V was cut by 9 bases and J by 2 bases, with 17 bases left in between.

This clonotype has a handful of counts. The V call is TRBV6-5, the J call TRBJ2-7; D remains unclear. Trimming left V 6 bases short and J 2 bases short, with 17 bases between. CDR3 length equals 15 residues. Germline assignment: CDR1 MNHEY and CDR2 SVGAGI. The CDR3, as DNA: TGTGCCAGCAGAACTCTGACCGTTCCCCCCTACGAGCAGTACGTC. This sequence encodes CASRTLTVPPYEQYV.

The CDR3: CASRTGDTEAFF. CDR3 in DNA: TGTGCCAGCAGGACAGGGGACACTGAAGCTTTCTTT. The chain has TRBV7-9 and TRBJ1-1, with 8 bases lining up with TRBD1. The CDR3 totals 12 residues. Per the germline V gene, CDR1 is SEHNR and CDR2 is FQNEAQ (reference sequence). V shed 6 bases and J 3 bases; nucleotides not matched to a gene: 0. The variable domain in full, completed from reference TRBV7-9 and TRBJ1-1, reads DTGVSQNPRHKITKRGQNVTFRCDPISEHNRLYWYRQTLGQGPEFLTYFQNEAQLEKSRLLSDRFSAERPKGSFSTLEIQRTEQGDSAMYLCASRTGDTEAFFGQGTRLTVV.

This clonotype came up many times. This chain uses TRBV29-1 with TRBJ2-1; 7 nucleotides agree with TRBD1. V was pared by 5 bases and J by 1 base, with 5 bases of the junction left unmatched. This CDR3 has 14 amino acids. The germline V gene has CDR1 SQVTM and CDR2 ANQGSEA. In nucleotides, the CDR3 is TGCAGCGTTCCGGACAGGATTTCCTACAATGAGCAGTTCTTC. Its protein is CSVPDRISYNEQFF.

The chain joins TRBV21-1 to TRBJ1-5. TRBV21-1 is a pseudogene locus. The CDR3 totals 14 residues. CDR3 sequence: CASSNVTPPQPQHF. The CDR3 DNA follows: TGTGCCAGCAGCAATGTGACGCCTCCTCAGCCCCAGCATTTT.

CDR3 loop: CSASTSPYTEAFF. The CDR3 DNA reads as TGCAGTGCTAGTACGTCTCCGTACACTGAAGCTTTCTTT. The genes are TRBV20-1 and TRBJ1-1; D unclear. The length of the CDR3 is 13 residues. V was shortened by 3 bases and J by 3 bases, with 11 bases between the two germline ends. The germline gives CDR1 DFQATT, CDR2 SNEGSKA (reference sequence).

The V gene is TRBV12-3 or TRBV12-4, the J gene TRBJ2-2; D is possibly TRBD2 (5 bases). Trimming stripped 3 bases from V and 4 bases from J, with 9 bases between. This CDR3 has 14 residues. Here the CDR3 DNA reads TGTGCCAGCAGTTTCGGCCGGGGCACCGGGGAGCTGTTTTTT. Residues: CASSFGRGTGELFF.

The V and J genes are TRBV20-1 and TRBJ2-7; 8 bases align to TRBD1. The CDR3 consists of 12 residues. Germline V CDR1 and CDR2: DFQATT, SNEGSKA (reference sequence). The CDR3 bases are TGCAGCCTCCGGGACAGGAGCTACGAGCAGTACTTC. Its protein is CSLRDRSYEQYF.

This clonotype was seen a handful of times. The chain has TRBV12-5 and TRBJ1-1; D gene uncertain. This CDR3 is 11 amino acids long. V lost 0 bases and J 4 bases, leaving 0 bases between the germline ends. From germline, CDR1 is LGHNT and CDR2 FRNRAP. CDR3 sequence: CASGLVTEAFF. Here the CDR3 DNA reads TGTGCTAGTGGTTTGGTCACTGAAGCTTTCTTT.